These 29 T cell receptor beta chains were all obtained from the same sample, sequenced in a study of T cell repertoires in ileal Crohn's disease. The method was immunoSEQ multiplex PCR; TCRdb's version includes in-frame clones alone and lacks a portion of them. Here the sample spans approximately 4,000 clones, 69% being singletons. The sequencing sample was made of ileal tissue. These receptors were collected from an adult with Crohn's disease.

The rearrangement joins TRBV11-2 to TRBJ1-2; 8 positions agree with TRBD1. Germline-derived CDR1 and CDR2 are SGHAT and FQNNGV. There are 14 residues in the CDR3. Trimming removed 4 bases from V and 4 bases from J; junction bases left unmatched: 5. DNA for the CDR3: TGTGCCAGCAGCTCGACAGGGGTTAGCTATGGCTACACCTTC. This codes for CASSSTGVSYGYTF.

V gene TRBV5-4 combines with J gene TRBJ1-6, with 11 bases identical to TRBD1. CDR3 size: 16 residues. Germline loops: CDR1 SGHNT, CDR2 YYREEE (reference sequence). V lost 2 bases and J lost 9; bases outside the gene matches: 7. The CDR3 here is CASSFKGTGGSSPLHF. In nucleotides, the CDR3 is TGTGCCAGCAGCTTCAAAGGGACAGGGGGGAGTTCACCCCTCCACTTT.

In DNA form, the CDR3 reads TGCAGCGTTTGGGAGGAGCCCACCGGGGAGCTGTTTTTT. This codes for CSVWEEPTGELFF. V is TRBV29-1 and J is TRBJ2-2; maybe TRBD2 (6 bases). This CDR3 spans 13 amino acids. CDR1 and CDR2 (germline): SQVTM, ANQGSEA. The V gene lost 5 bases and the J gene lost 4 bases, with 11 bases spanning the gap.

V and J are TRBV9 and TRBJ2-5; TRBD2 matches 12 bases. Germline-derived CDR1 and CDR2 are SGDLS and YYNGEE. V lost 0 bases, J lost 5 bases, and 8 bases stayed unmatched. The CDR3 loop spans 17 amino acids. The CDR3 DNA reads TGTGCCAGCAGCGTAGAAAGGCTAGCGGGGGGGCCTGAGACCCAGTACTTC. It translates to CASSVERLAGGPETQYF.

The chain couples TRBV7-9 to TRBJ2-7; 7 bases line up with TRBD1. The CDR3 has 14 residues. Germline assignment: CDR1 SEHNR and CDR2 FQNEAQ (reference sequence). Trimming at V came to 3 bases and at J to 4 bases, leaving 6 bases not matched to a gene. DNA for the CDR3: TGTGCCAGCAGCTTTAGGGACAGACCGTACGAGCAGTACTTC. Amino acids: CASSFRDRPYEQYF.

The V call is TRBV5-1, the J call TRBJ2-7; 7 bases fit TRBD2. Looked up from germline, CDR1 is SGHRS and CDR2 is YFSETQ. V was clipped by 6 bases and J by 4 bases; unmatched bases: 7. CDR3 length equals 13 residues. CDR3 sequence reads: CASKAGDGYEQYF. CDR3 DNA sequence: TGCGCCAGCAAGGCGGGGGACGGTTACGAGCAGTACTTC. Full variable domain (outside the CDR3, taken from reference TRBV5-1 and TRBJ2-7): KAGVTQTPRYLIKTRGQQVTLSCSPISGHRSVSWYQQTPGQGLQFLFEYFSETQRNKGNFPGRFSGRQFSNSRSEMNVSTLELGDSALYLCASKAGDGYEQYFGPGTRLTVT.

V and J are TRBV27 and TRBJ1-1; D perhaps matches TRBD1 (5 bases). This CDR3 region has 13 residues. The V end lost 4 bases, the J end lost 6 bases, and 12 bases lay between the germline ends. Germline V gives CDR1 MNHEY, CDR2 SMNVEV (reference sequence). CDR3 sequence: CASSYSRGAEAFF. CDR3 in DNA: TGTGCCAGCAGTTACTCTAGGGGTGCTGAAGCTTTCTTT.

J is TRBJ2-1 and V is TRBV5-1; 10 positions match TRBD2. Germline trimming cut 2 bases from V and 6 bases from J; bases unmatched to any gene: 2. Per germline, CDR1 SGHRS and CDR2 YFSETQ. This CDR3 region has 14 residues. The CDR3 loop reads CASSLTSGANEQFF. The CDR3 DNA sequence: TGCGCCAGCAGCTTAACTAGCGGGGCCAATGAGCAGTTCTTC.

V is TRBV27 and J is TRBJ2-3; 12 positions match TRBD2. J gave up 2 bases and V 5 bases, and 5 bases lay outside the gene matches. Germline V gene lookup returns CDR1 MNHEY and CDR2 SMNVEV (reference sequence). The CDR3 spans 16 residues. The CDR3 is CASSLGLAGNTDTQYF. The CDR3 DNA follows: TGTGCCAGCAGTCTCGGACTAGCGGGAAACACAGATACGCAGTATTTT.

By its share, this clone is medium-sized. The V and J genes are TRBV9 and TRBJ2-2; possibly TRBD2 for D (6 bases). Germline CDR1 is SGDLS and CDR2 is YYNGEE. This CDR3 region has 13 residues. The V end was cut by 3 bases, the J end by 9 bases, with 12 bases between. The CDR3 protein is CASSARLGWELFF. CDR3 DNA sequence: TGTGCCAGCAGCGCCCGACTAGGTTGGGAGCTGTTTTTT.

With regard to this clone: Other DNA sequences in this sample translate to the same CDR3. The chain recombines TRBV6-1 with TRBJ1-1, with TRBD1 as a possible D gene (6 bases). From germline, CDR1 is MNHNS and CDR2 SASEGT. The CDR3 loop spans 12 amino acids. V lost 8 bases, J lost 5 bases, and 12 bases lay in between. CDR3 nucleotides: TGTGCCAGCCGTGGGGGCTGGACTGAAGCTTTCTTT. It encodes CASRGGWTEAFF.

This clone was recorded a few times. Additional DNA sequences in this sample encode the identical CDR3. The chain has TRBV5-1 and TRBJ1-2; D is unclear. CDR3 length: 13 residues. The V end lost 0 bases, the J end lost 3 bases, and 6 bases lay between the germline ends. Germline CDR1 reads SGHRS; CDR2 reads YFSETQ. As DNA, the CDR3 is TGCGCCAGCAGCTTGGGGCAGGACTATGGCTACACCTTC. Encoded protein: CASSLGQDYGYTF.

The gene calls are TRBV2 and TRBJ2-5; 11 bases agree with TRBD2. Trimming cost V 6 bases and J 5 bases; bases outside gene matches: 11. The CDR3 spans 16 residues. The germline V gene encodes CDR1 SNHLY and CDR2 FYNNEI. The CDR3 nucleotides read TGTGCCAGCAGCCTTAGCGGGGGGGCAGTCTACGAGACCCAGTACTTC. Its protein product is CASSLSGGAVYETQYF.

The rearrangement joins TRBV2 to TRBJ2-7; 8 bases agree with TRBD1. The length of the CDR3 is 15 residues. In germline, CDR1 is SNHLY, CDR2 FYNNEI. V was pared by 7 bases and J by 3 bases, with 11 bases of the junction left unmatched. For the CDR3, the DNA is TGTGCCAGCAAAGGGGGCACAGGGGGATTCTACGAGCAGTACTTC. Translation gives CASKGGTGGFYEQYF.

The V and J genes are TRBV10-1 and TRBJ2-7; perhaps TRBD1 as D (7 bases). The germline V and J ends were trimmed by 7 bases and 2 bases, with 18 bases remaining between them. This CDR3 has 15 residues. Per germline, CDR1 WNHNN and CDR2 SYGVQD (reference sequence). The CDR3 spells CASTYRGLPPYEQYF. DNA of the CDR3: TGCGCCAGCACCTACAGGGGACTCCCCCCCTACGAGCAGTACTTC.

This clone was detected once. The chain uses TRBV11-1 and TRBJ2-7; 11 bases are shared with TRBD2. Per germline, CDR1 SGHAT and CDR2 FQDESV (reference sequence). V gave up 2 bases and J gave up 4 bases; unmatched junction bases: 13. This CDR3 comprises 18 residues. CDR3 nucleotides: TGTGCCAGCAGCTTACCCGTCGGGAATAGCGGGGGGGCGTACGAGCAGTACTTC. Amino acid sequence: CASSLPVGNSGGAYEQYF.

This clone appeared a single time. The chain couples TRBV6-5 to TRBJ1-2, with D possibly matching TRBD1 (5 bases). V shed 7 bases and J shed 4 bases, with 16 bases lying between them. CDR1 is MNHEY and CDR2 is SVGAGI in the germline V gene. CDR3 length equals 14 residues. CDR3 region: CASIGTDKPYGYTF. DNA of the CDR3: TGTGCCAGCATAGGAACGGACAAGCCCTATGGCTACACCTTC.

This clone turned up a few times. The DNA for the CDR3 is TGTGCCAGCAGTGAAGAAGGGGGGGACAGGGCAGGGGAGCAGTACTTC. Translating it yields CASSEEGGDRAGEQYF. V usage is TRBV27 and J usage is TRBJ2-7, with 9 bases that match TRBD1. The CDR3 totals 16 residues. CDR1 is MNHEY, CDR2 SMNVEV, per germline (reference sequence). V gave up 5 bases and J gave up 7 bases; unmatched junction bases: 15.

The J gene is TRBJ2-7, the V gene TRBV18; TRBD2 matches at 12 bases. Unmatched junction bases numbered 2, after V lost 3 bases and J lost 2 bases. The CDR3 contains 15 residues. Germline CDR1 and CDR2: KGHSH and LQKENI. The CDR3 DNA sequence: TGTGCCAGCTCACCCGGACTAGCGGGGCCCTACGAGCAGTACTTC. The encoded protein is CASSPGLAGPYEQYF.

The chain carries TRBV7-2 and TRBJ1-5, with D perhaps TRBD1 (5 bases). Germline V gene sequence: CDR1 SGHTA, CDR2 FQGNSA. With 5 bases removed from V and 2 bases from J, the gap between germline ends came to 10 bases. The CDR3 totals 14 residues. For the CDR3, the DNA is TGTGCCAGCAGCCTGGGGGGGGGCAATCAGCCCCAGCATTTT. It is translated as CASSLGGGNQPQHF.

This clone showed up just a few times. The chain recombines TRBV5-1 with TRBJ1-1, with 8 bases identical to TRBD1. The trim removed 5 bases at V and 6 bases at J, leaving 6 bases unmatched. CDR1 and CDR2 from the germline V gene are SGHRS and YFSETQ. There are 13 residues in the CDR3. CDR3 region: CASSPTGVAEAFF. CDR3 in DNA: TGCGCCAGCAGTCCGACAGGGGTTGCTGAAGCTTTCTTT.

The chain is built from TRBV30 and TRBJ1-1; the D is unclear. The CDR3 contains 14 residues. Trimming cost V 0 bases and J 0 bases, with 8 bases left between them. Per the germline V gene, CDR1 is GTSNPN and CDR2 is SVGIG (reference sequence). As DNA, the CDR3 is TGTGCCTGGAGTGTGGGAGGTCTGAACACTGAAGCTTTCTTT. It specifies CAWSVGGLNTEAFF.

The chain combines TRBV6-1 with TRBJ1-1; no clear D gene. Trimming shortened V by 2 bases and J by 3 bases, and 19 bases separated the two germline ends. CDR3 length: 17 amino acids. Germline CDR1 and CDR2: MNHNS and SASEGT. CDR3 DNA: TGTGCCAGCAGTGAATATGAGAAACCCATCATGGACACTGAAGCTTTCTTT. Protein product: CASSEYEKPIMDTEAFF.

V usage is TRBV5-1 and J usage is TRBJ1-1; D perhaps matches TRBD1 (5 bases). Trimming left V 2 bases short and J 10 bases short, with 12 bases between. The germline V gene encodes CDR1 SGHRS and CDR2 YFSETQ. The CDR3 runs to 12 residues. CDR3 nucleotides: TGCGCCAGCAGCTTCAACGGGGGAAGAGCTTTCTTT. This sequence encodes CASSFNGGRAFF.

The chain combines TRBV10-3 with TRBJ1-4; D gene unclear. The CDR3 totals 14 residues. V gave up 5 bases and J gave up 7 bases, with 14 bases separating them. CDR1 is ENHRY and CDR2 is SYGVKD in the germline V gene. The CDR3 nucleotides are TGTGCCATCAGTAACGAGGGCTTAAGTGAAAAACTGTTTTTT. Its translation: CAISNEGLSEKLFF.

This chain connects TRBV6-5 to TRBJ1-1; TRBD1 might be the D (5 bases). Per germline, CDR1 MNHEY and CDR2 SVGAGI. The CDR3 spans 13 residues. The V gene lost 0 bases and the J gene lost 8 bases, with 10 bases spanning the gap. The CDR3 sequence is CASSYSGGEEAFF. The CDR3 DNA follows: TGTGCCAGCAGTTACTCGGGAGGGGAGGAAGCTTTCTTT.

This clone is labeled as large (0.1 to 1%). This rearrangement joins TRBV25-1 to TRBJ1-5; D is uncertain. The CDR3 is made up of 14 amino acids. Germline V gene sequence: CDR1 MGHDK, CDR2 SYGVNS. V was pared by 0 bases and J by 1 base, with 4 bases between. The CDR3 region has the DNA TGTGCCAGCAGTGAATATGTAAGCAATCAGCCCCAGCATTTT. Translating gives CASSEYVSNQPQHF.

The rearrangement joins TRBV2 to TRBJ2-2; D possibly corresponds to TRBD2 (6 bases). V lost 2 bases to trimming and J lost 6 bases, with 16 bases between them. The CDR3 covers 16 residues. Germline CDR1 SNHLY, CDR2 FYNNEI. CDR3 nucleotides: TGTGCCAGCAGTGAACGGTCCAGGGAGGTCCCCGGGGAGCTGTTTTTT. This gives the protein CASSERSREVPGELFF.

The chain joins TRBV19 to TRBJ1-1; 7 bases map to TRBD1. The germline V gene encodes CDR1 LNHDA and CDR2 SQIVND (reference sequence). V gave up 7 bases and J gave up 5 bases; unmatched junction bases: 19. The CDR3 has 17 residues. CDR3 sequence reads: CASTRRGQTTVGTEAFF. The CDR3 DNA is TGTGCCAGTACCAGGAGGGGACAGACAACCGTTGGGACTGAAGCTTTCTTT.